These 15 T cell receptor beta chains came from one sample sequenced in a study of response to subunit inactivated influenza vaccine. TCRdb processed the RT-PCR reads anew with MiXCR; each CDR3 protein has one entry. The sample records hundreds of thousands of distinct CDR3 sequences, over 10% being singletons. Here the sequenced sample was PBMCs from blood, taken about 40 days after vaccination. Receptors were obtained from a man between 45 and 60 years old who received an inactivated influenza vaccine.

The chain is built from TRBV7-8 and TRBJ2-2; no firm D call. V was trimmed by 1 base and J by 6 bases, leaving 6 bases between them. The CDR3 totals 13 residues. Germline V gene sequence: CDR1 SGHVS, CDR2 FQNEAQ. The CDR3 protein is CASSLGPAGELFF. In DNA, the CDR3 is TGTGCCAGCAGCTTAGGGCCCGCCGGGGAGCTGTTTTTT.

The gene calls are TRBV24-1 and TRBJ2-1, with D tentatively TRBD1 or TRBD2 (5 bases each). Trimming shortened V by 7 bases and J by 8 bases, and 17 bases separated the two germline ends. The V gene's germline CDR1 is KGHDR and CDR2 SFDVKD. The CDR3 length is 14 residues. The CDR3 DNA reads TGTGCCACCAGCGGGGCGAAAAGTGGCTATGAGCAGTTCTTC. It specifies CATSGAKSGYEQFF.

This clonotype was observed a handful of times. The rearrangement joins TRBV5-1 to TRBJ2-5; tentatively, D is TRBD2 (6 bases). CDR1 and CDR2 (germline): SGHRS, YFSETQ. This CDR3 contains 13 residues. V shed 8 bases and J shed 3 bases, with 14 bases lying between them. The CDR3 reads CASRLGGEETQYF. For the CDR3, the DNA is TGCGCCAGTCGACTGGGGGGTGAAGAGACCCAGTACTTC.

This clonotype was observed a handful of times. The CDR3 sequence is CAIKSGTDSPLHF. CDR3 nucleotides: TGTGCCATCAAGTCGGGGACAGATTCACCCCTCCACTTT. This rearrangement joins TRBV10-3 to TRBJ1-6; TRBD1 matches at 7 bases. With V trimmed by 7 bases and J by 8 bases, 5 bases remained unmatched. Germline V gives CDR1 ENHRY, CDR2 SYGVKD. The CDR3 spans 13 residues.

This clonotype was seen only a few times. The CDR3 loop reads CSATDQETQYF. DNA of the CDR3: TGCAGTGCCACGGATCAAGAGACCCAGTACTTC. This chain connects TRBV20-1 to TRBJ2-5; no clear D. Germline CDR1 DFQATT, CDR2 SNEGSKA (reference sequence). The V end was cut by 6 bases, the J end by 2 bases, with 7 bases between. The length of the CDR3 is 11 residues.

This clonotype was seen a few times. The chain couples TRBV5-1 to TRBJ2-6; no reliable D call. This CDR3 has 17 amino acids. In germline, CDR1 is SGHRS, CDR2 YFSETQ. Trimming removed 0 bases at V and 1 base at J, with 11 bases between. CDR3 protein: CASSLGVTNSGANVLTF. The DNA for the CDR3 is TGCGCCAGCAGCTTGGGGGTCACTAATTCTGGGGCCAACGTCCTGACTTTC.

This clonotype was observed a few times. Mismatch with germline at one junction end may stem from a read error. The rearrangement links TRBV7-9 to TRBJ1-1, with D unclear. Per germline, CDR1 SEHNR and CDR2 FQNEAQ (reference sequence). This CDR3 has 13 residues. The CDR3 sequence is CASSPTGNAEAFF. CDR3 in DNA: TGTGCCAGCAGTCCAACGGGGAACGCTGAAGCTTTCTTT.

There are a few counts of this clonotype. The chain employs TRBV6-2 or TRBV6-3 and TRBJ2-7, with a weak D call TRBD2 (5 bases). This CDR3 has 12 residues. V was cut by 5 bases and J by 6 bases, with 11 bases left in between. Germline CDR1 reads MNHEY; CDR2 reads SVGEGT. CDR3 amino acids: CASSTVRGEQYF. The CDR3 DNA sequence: TGTGCCAGCAGTACCGTTCGGGGCGAGCAGTACTTC.

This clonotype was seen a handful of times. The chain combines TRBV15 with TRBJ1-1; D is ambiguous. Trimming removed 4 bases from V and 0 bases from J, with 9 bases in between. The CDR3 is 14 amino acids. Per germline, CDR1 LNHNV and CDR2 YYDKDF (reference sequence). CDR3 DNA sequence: TGTGCCACCAGCATGTGGAGCATGAACACTGAAGCTTTCTTT. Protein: CATSMWSMNTEAFF.

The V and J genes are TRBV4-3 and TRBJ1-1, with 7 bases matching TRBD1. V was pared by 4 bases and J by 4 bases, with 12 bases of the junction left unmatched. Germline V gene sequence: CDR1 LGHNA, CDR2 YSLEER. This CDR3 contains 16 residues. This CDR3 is CASSLRQGRGATEAFF. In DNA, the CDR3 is TGCGCCAGCAGCCTTCGACAGGGCAGGGGGGCCACTGAAGCTTTCTTT.

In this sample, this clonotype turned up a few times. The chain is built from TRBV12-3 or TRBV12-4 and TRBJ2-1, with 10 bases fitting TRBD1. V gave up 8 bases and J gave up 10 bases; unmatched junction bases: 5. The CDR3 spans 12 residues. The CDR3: CASDRGRNEQFF. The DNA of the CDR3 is TGTGCCAGCGACAGGGGGCGAAACGAGCAGTTCTTC.

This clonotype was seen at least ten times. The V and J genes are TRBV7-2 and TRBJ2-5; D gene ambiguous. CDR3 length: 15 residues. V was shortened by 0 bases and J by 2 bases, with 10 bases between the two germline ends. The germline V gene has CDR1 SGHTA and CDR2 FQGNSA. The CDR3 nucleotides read TGTGCCAGCAGCTTAGCGCTTTACAGACAAGAGACCCAGTACTTC. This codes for CASSLALYRQETQYF.

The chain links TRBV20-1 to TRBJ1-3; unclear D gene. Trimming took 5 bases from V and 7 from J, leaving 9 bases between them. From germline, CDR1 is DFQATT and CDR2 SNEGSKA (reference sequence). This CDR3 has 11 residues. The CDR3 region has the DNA TGCAGTGCTCGCGTGAGGAACACCATATATTTT. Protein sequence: CSARVRNTIYF.

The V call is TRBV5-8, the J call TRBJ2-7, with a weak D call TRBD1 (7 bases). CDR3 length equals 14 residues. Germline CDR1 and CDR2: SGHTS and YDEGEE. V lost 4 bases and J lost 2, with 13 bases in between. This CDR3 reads CASSPRRGAYEQYF. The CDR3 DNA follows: TGTGCCAGCAGCCCTCGCAGGGGGGCCTACGAGCAGTACTTC.

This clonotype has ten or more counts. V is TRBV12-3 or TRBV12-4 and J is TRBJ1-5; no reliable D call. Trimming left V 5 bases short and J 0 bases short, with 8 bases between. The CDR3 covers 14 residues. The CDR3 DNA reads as TGTGCCAGCAGTGCTGACGGTAGCAATCAGCCCCAGCATTTT. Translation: CASSADGSNQPQHF.